Shown below are 30 T cell receptor beta chains from a single sample sequenced in a study of cytomegalovirus exposure and HLA in healthy donors. Amplification used 60 Vbeta primers and 13 Jbeta primers. Sequencing used immunoSEQ multiplex PCR; TCRdb keeps in-frame clones, though not all of them. The table has about 160,000 clones, approximately 84% seen once; the top ten hold approximately 7%. The sample taken for sequencing was PBMCs. These TCRs come from a middle-aged woman in good health and CMV-seropositive.

This clone was counted between two and nine times. The rearrangement links TRBV30 to TRBJ2-2; tentative D call: TRBD2 (7 bases). V dropped 3 bases and J dropped 4 bases, with 12 bases sitting between them. Germline assignment: CDR1 GTSNPN and CDR2 SVGIG (reference sequence). This CDR3 region has 14 residues. The CDR3 loop reads CAWRGGRGTGELFF. For the CDR3, the DNA is TGTGCCTGGAGGGGGGGGCGAGGCACCGGGGAGCTGTTTTTT.

The rearrangement uses TRBV4-1 and TRBJ1-1, with TRBD1 matching over 7 bases. J gave up 11 bases and V 2 bases, and 8 bases lay outside the gene matches. Germline values: CDR1 MGHRA, CDR2 YSYEKL. The CDR3 sequence is 13 residues long. CDR3 protein: CASSQITGDSAFF. The CDR3 nucleotides are TGCGCCAGCAGCCAAATCACAGGGGATTCCGCTTTCTTT.

V usage is TRBV29-1 and J usage is TRBJ2-5, with 9 positions matching TRBD1. Gene TRBJ2-7 matches the end of the DNA better, so the J call may be wrong. The CDR3 is 15 amino acids. Looked up from germline, CDR1 is SQVTM and CDR2 is ANQGSEA. CDR3 DNA: TGCAGCGTCGAAAGCACCGGGACAGGGAACTACGAGCAGTACTTC. Protein: CSVESTGTGNYEQYF.

The rearrangement joins TRBV2 to TRBJ1-5; D possibly corresponds to TRBD1 (5 bases). Germline V CDR1 and CDR2: SNHLY, FYNNEI. The CDR3 runs 14 residues. V was shortened by 5 bases and J by 0 bases, with 8 bases between the two germline ends. The CDR3 here is CASSPGGSNQPQHF. CDR3 nucleotides: TGTGCCAGCAGTCCGGGGGGTAGCAATCAGCCCCAGCATTTT. The full variable domain, rest sourced from reference TRBV2 and TRBJ1-5, is EPEVTQTPSHQVTQMGQEVILRCVPISNHLYFYWYRQILGQKVEFLVSFYNNEISEKSEIFDDQFSVERPDGSNFTLKIRSTKLEDSAMYFCASSPGGSNQPQHFGDGTRLSIL.

This chain links TRBV6-1 with TRBJ2-7; D not resolved. This CDR3 has 11 amino acids. The germline V gene has CDR1 MNHNS and CDR2 SASEGT. V was trimmed by 5 bases and J by 5 bases, leaving 7 bases between them. CDR3 in amino acids: CASSYEDEQYF. The DNA of the CDR3 is TGTGCCAGCAGTTACGAGGACGAGCAGTACTTC.

The J gene is TRBJ2-7, the V gene TRBV5-1; no definite D call. Germline V gene lookup returns CDR1 SGHRS and CDR2 YFSETQ. With 0 bases removed from V and 1 base from J, the gap between germline ends came to 5 bases. There are 13 residues in the CDR3. CDR3 loop: CASSLVSSYEQYF. The CDR3 DNA reads TGCGCCAGCAGCTTGGTGAGTTCCTACGAGCAGTACTTC.

V gene TRBV7-2 combines with J gene TRBJ2-1; 7 bases align to TRBD1. Germline V gives CDR1 SGHTA, CDR2 FQGNSA. Trimming removed 5 bases from V and 0 bases from J; junction bases left unmatched: 7. The CDR3 is 16 amino acids. CDR3 protein: CASSPVGQRSYNEQFF. CDR3 bases: TGTGCCAGCAGCCCAGTGGGACAGCGCTCCTACAATGAGCAGTTCTTC.

The CDR3 nucleotides are TGTGCCTGGAAGAGAGCGGGGGTAGAGACCCAGTACTTC. Translated: CAWKRAGVETQYF. The genes are TRBV30 and TRBJ2-5; TRBD2 matches 8 bases. V lost 4 bases to trimming and J lost 4 bases; unmatched junction nucleotides: 5. The CDR3 has 13 residues. Per the germline V gene, CDR1 is GTSNPN and CDR2 is SVGIG (reference sequence).

CDR3 protein: CASRPGQGTYNEQFF. CDR3 nucleotide sequence: TGTGCCAGCAGACCGGGACAGGGGACATACAATGAGCAGTTCTTC. This rearrangement joins TRBV5-4 to TRBJ2-1, with TRBD1 matching 10 bases. The V gene's germline CDR1 is SGHNT and CDR2 YYREEE (reference sequence). The CDR3 covers 15 residues. V lost 5 bases to trimming and J lost 4 bases; unmatched junction nucleotides: 6.

This clone appeared a single time. The chain has TRBV9 and TRBJ1-1; D ambiguous. V was pared by 1 base and J by 0 bases, with 4 bases between. The germline CDR1 and CDR2 sequences are SGDLS and YYNGEE. The CDR3 extends over 13 amino acids. The CDR3 DNA sequence: TGTGCCAGCAGCGTAAAGCTGAACACTGAAGCTTTCTTT. This translates into CASSVKLNTEAFF.

The chain links TRBV11-2 to TRBJ2-5; 7 bases are a match to TRBD1. Gene TRBJ2-7 matches the end of the DNA better, so the J call may be wrong. The CDR3 is made up of 16 amino acids. Per the germline V gene, CDR1 is SGHAT and CDR2 is FQNNGV. CDR3 sequence (DNA): TGTGCCAGCAGCTCTCACAGGGGACCATCGCTCTACGAGCAGTACTTC. Encoded protein: CASSSHRGPSLYEQYF.

The chain joins TRBV5-1 to TRBJ2-4, with D hard to call. Germline CDR1 and CDR2: SGHRS and YFSETQ. The CDR3 has 14 amino acids. Deletions cut 3 bases from V and 13 bases from J, with 20 bases between. The CDR3, as DNA: TGCGCCAGCAGCTCCGGAAGTCTCGGAGAGAGGCAGTACTTC. It translates to CASSSGSLGERQYF.

CDR3 in amino acids: CASSVTGGAFTDTQYF. CDR3 coding DNA: TGTGCCAGCAGCGTAACCGGGGGGGCGTTCACAGATACGCAGTATTTT. This chain links TRBV7-8 with TRBJ2-3; 8 bases line up with TRBD2. Germline V gene sequence: CDR1 SGHVS, CDR2 FQNEAQ. J was trimmed by 2 bases and V by 5 bases; bases with no gene match: 9. This CDR3 comprises 16 residues.

The chain carries TRBV11-1 and TRBJ1-1; D gene ambiguous. Trimming left V 8 bases short and J 1 base short, with 14 bases between. This CDR3 has 14 amino acids. Germline loops: CDR1 SGHAT, CDR2 FQDESV (reference sequence). The DNA for the CDR3 is TGTGCCAGCGCAGGTACGGTTAGGAACACTGAAGCTTTCTTT. Encoded protein: CASAGTVRNTEAFF.

This clone has only one observation. This chain connects TRBV28 to TRBJ1-3; TRBD1 is a possible D gene (6 bases). The germline V and J ends were trimmed by 6 bases and 9 bases, with 33 bases remaining between them. This CDR3 comprises 19 residues. Germline V gives CDR1 MDHEN, CDR2 SYDVKM. The CDR3 bases are TGTGCCAGCAGCCAGTTCGGGGAGGGATGGACAGCCCCGTGGTTCACCATATATTTT. Encoded protein: CASSQFGEGWTAPWFTIYF.

V and J are TRBV28 and TRBJ2-3; no clear D. V dropped 6 bases and J dropped 0 bases, with 13 bases sitting between them. The CDR3 loop spans 15 amino acids. Germline CDR1 MDHEN, CDR2 SYDVKM. CDR3 in amino acids: CASSPGSWSTDTQYF. The CDR3 DNA is TGTGCCAGCAGCCCAGGATCATGGAGCACAGATACGCAGTATTTT.

V usage is TRBV7-8 and J usage is TRBJ1-1, with D uncertain. The CDR3 covers 16 residues. Germline V gene data show CDR1 as SGHVS and CDR2 as FQNEAQ. Trimming left V 0 bases short and J 1 base short, with 12 bases between. The CDR3 spells CASSLASVNRNTEAFF. The CDR3 coding sequence is TGTGCCAGCAGCTTAGCGAGTGTAAACAGGAACACTGAAGCTTTCTTT.

The gene calls are TRBV7-2 and TRBJ2-5; TRBD2 matches 14 bases. After removal of 1 base from V and 9 bases from J, the junction contained 7 bases not matched to a gene. The CDR3 covers 16 residues. CDR1 SGHTA and CDR2 FQGNSA come from the germline V gene. CDR3 sequence: CASSLGRTSGGLPQYF. The CDR3 bases are TGTGCCAGCAGCTTAGGCAGGACTAGCGGGGGGCTCCCCCAGTACTTC.

The chain joins TRBV5-1 to TRBJ1-1; D is possibly TRBD1 (6 bases). Germline values: CDR1 SGHRS, CDR2 YFSETQ. The CDR3 totals 14 residues. Trimming removed 2 bases from V and 10 bases from J, with 18 bases in between. The CDR3 loop is CASSFSPPDSGAFF. As DNA, the CDR3 is TGCGCCAGCAGCTTCTCACCCCCGGACAGTGGAGCTTTCTTT. The full variable domain, with the rest looked up from reference TRBV5-1 and TRBJ1-1, is KAGVTQTPRYLIKTRGQQVTLSCSPISGHRSVSWYQQTPGQGLQFLFEYFSETQRNKGNFPGRFSGRQFSNSRSEMNVSTLELGDSALYLCASSFSPPDSGAFFGQGTRLTVV.

This chain connects TRBV7-3 to TRBJ2-2, with a possible D match to TRBD2 (5 bases). The CDR3 loop spans 13 amino acids. Germline V gene lookup returns CDR1 SGHTA and CDR2 FQGTGA. Trimming removed 6 bases at V and 5 bases at J, with 10 bases between. The CDR3 DNA reads TGTGCCAGCAGTCAAACTAGAACCGGGGAGCTGTTTTTT. This translates into CASSQTRTGELFF.

V and J are TRBV14 and TRBJ1-6; 9 bases match TRBD1. Germline lookup yields CDR1 SGHDN and CDR2 FVKESK. CDR3 length: 15 amino acids. V trimming: 8 bases; J trimming: 8 bases; junction bases outside the gene matches: 10. This CDR3 reads CASRSGQGSYSPLHF. The CDR3 DNA reads as TGTGCCAGCCGATCCGGACAGGGGAGTTATTCACCCCTCCACTTT.

V gene TRBV6-5 combines with J gene TRBJ1-4; D gene uncertain. This CDR3 spans 12 amino acids. Germline CDR1 and CDR2: MNHEY and SVGAGI. Trimming removed 6 bases at V and 6 bases at J, with 8 bases between. The CDR3 coding sequence is TGTGCCAGCAGCCAGGCCCATGAAAAACTGTTTTTT. Translated, it gives CASSQAHEKLFF.

This rearrangement joins TRBV27 to TRBJ2-1; the match to TRBD2 covers 13 bases. V shed 4 bases, J shed 7 bases, and the junction held 4 bases outside the gene matches. The germline V gene has CDR1 MNHEY and CDR2 SMNVEV (reference sequence). The CDR3 has 15 residues. CDR3 DNA: TGTGCCAGCAGTTCGACTAGCGGGGGGACGAATGAGCAGTTCTTC. Residues: CASSSTSGGTNEQFF.

The gene calls are TRBV10-1 and TRBJ2-5, with TRBD1 identical over 8 bases. The CDR3 runs to 15 residues. CDR1 and CDR2 (germline): WNHNN, SYGVQD (reference sequence). The V gene end was trimmed by 2 bases and the J gene end by 4 bases; junction bases not matched to a gene: 6. CDR3 amino acids: CASSERTGLGETQYF. The CDR3 DNA is TGCGCCAGCAGTGAGAGGACAGGGTTGGGAGAGACCCAGTACTTC.

This clone was counted a single time. This sequence joins TRBV4-1 and TRBJ1-2, with 7 positions matching TRBD1. J was trimmed by 0 bases and V by 1 base; bases with no gene match: 11. Germline assignment: CDR1 MGHRA and CDR2 YSYEKL. The CDR3 has 18 amino acids. The DNA for the CDR3 is TGCGCCAGCAGCCAAGTATTCACCACAGGGGTCGCTAACTATGGCTACACCTTC. This codes for CASSQVFTTGVANYGYTF.

The chain is built from TRBV5-8 and TRBJ2-5; TRBD2 agrees at 9 bases. Trimming took 1 base from V and 5 from J; bases not matched to a gene: 9. This CDR3 is 16 amino acids long. Germline V gene lookup returns CDR1 SGHTS and CDR2 YDEGEE. The CDR3 DNA reads as TGTGCCAGCAGCTTGAATTTGCGGGGGGGCCACGAGACCCAGTACTTC. Its translation is CASSLNLRGGHETQYF.

The chain has TRBV5-6 and TRBJ2-7; a possible D gene is TRBD1 (7 bases). CDR3 length: 17 amino acids. V lost 1 base, J lost 7 bases, and 24 bases lay in between. Germline V gene sequence: CDR1 SGHDT, CDR2 YYEEEE. The CDR3 here is CASSLRGPGRETREQYF. CDR3 in DNA: TGTGCCAGCAGCTTGAGGGGGCCCGGGAGAGAGACGAGGGAGCAGTACTTC.

This clone was found once. The chain is built from TRBV30 and TRBJ2-3; no firm D call. The CDR3 is 12 residues long. Germline-derived CDR1 and CDR2 are GTSNPN and SVGIG (reference sequence). V lost 2 bases to trimming and J lost 1 base, with 4 bases between them. The CDR3 loop reads CAWSTGTDTQYF. The CDR3 DNA sequence: TGTGCCTGGAGTACTGGCACAGATACGCAGTATTTT.

The rearrangement links TRBV5-1 to TRBJ1-1; D not certain. The germline CDR1 and CDR2 sequences are SGHRS and YFSETQ. The V gene lost 1 base and the J gene lost 6 bases, with 16 bases spanning the gap. The CDR3 consists of 15 residues. The CDR3 sequence: CASSLSESHFSEAFF. CDR3 coding DNA: TGCGCCAGCAGCTTGTCCGAGTCCCATTTCTCTGAAGCTTTCTTT. The full variable domain, in which reference TRBV5-1 and TRBJ1-1 provide the parts outside the CDR3, is KAGVTQTPRYLIKTRGQQVTLSCSPISGHRSVSWYQQTPGQGLQFLFEYFSETQRNKGNFPGRFSGRQFSNSRSEMNVSTLELGDSALYLCASSLSESHFSEAFFGQGTRLTVV.

The chain combines TRBV27 with TRBJ2-3; tentatively, D is TRBD2 (6 bases). The germline V and J ends were trimmed by 2 bases and 3 bases, with 24 bases remaining between them. The CDR3 has 19 amino acids. The V gene's germline CDR1 is MNHEY and CDR2 SMNVEV (reference sequence). The CDR3 here is CASSLRGRSGGGLTDTQYF. CDR3 DNA sequence: TGTGCCAGCAGTTTAAGGGGTCGCAGCGGTGGGGGGTTGACAGATACGCAGTATTTT.